The 27 T cell receptor beta chains below were found in one sample sequenced in a study of blood T cell repertoires in COVID-19. The assay was immunoSEQ multiplex PCR, and TCRdb's table has in-frame clones only and misses some. The data show 55,000 to 65,000 clones, 79% seen once. Source material: peripheral blood. Receptors were obtained from a man aged 60 to 75 with acute or convalescent COVID-19.

The chain recombines TRBV7-3 with TRBJ2-5, with 11 bases matching TRBD2. This CDR3 region has 15 residues. V lost 3 bases to trimming and J lost 5 bases; unmatched junction nucleotides: 5. CDR1 SGHTA and CDR2 FQGTGA come from the germline V gene. As DNA, the CDR3 is TGTGCCAGCAGCTTCGTAGCGGGGGGGCCGGAGACCCAGTACTTC. Translating it yields CASSFVAGGPETQYF. The variable domain in full, with the rest retrieved from reference TRBV7-3 and TRBJ2-5, is GAGVSQTPSNKVTEKGKYVELRCDPISGHTALYWYRQSLGQGPEFLIYFQGTGAADDSGLPNDRFFAVRPEGSVSTLKIQRTERGDSAVYLCASSFVAGGPETQYFGPGTRLLVL.

The chain employs TRBV14 and TRBJ2-2; D unclear. Germline V gene data show CDR1 as SGHDN and CDR2 as FVKESK. This CDR3 comprises 16 residues. The V end lost 1 base, the J end lost 1 base, and 10 bases lay between the germline ends. CDR3 region: CASSQAWQMNTGELFF. In DNA form, the CDR3 reads TGTGCCAGCAGCCAAGCCTGGCAGATGAACACCGGGGAGCTGTTTTTT. The whole variable domain, remainder taken from reference TRBV14 and TRBJ2-2, is EAGVTQFPSHSVIEKGQTVTLRCDPISGHDNLYWYRRVMGKEIKFLLHFVKESKQDESGMPNNRFLAERTGGTYSTLKVQPAELEDSGVYFCASSQAWQMNTGELFFGEGSRLTVL.

V and J are TRBV24-1 and TRBJ2-2, with 8 bases lining up with TRBD1. The CDR3 runs 17 residues. CDR1 is KGHDR, CDR2 SFDVKD, per germline. The J segment lost 7 bases and the V segment lost 3 bases, leaving 12 bases of the junction unmatched. The CDR3, as DNA: TGTGCCACCAGTGATGATAGGACAGGGAGAGGAGGCGGGGAGCTGTTTTTT. This encodes CATSDDRTGRGGGELFF.

This clone was counted a few times. This CDR3 reads CASSEVFSGNTIYF. The DNA for the CDR3 is TGTGCCAGCAGTGAAGTCTTCTCTGGAAACACCATATATTTT. This sequence joins TRBV6-1 and TRBJ1-3; no firm D call. Trimming cost V 1 base and J 0 bases, with 4 bases left between them. Germline CDR1 reads MNHNS; CDR2 reads SASEGT. This CDR3 region has 14 residues.

The chain is built from TRBV29-1 and TRBJ1-3; 7 nucleotides align to TRBD1. V gave up 3 bases and J gave up 2 bases; unmatched junction bases: 1. Per the germline V gene, CDR1 is SQVTM and CDR2 is ANQGSEA. The CDR3 is 13 residues long. The CDR3 bases are TGCAGCGTTGAGACAGGGACTGGAAACACCATATATTTT. It specifies CSVETGTGNTIYF.

The sample holds a few counts of this clone. CDR3 protein: CASSERQGRILGYTF. DNA of the CDR3: TGCGCCAGCAGTGAGCGACAGGGAAGGATCTTAGGCTACACCTTC. The V call is TRBV10-2, the J call TRBJ1-2; TRBD1 matches at 7 bases. This CDR3 is built from 15 residues. Germline V CDR1 and CDR2: WSHSY, SAAADI. The ends lost 2 bases at V and 8 bases at J; junction bases unmatched: 11.

This chain connects TRBV6-5 to TRBJ2-7; 10 bases match TRBD2. The CDR3 totals 15 residues. Germline V gene sequence: CDR1 MNHEY, CDR2 SVGAGI. V dropped 8 bases and J dropped 2; count of bases not matched to a gene: 9. The CDR3 bases are TGTGCCAGCCAGCCACGTAGCGGGGGGACCTACGAGCAGTACTTC. It specifies CASQPRSGGTYEQYF.

V usage is TRBV5-1 and J usage is TRBJ2-5; maybe TRBD1 (5 bases). Germline-derived CDR1 and CDR2 are SGHRS and YFSETQ. V was shortened by 1 base and J by 2 bases, with 6 bases between the two germline ends. CDR3 length: 13 amino acids. The CDR3 reads CASSLPGQETQYF. The CDR3 nucleotides are TGCGCCAGCAGCTTGCCAGGGCAAGAGACCCAGTACTTC.

This clone occurred a few times. This chain links TRBV4-1 with TRBJ1-1, with 9 positions matching TRBD1. The germline gives CDR1 MGHRA, CDR2 YSYEKL. V lost 1 base, J lost 1 base, and 7 bases stayed unmatched. The CDR3 length is 17 residues. The DNA of the CDR3 is TGCGCCAGCAGCCAAGGACAGGGGGGCTCAACGAACACTGAAGCTTTCTTT. Translated, it gives CASSQGQGGSTNTEAFF.

The CDR3 sequence: CRAGAQTDTQYF. The CDR3 coding sequence is TGTCGAGCGGGGGCGCAGACAGATACGCAGTATTTT. The chain links TRBV28 to TRBJ2-3; 8 bases line up with TRBD2. The V gene's germline CDR1 is MDHEN and CDR2 SYDVKM. CDR3 length: 12 residues.

The V and J genes are TRBV19 and TRBJ1-2; D is perhaps TRBD1 (5 bases). Germline V gives CDR1 LNHDA, CDR2 SQIVND (reference sequence). Trimming cost V 1 base and J 10 bases, with 13 bases left between them. The CDR3 has 13 amino acids. CDR3 loop: CASSIGNQGIYTF. The CDR3, as DNA: TGTGCCAGTAGTATAGGAAACCAGGGCATCTACACCTTC. The whole variable domain, filled in from reference TRBV19 and TRBJ1-2, reads DGGITQSPKYLFRKEGQNVTLSCEQNLNHDAMYWYRQDPGQGLRLIYYSQIVNDFQKGDIAEGYSVSREKKESFPLTVTSAQKNPTAFYLCASSIGNQGIYTFGSGTRLTVV.

The chain recombines TRBV11-2 with TRBJ2-3; 7 positions match TRBD2. This CDR3 has 16 amino acids. Germline trimming cut 2 bases from V and 2 bases from J; bases unmatched to any gene: 7. The germline gives CDR1 SGHAT, CDR2 FQNNGV. Written as DNA, the CDR3 is TGTGCCAGCAGCTTAAATTGGGAGGGCCTCACAGATACGCAGTATTTT. Protein product: CASSLNWEGLTDTQYF.

J is TRBJ2-4 and V is TRBV7-6; perhaps TRBD2 as D (5 bases). Germline values: CDR1 SGHVS, CDR2 FNYEAQ. The CDR3 contains 16 residues. Trimming left V 5 bases short and J 1 base short, with 15 bases between. The CDR3 loop is CASSTGPREAKNIQYF. CDR3 sequence (DNA): TGTGCCAGCAGCACCGGACCGAGGGAGGCCAAAAACATTCAGTACTTC.

This sequence joins TRBV28 and TRBJ1-5; tentatively, D is TRBD1 (6 bases). This CDR3 has 13 residues. V shed 6 bases and J shed 2 bases, with 8 bases lying between them. From germline, CDR1 is MDHEN and CDR2 SYDVKM. CDR3 sequence (DNA): TGTGCCAGCAGGTCAGGGGGCAATCAGCCCCAGCATTTT. Its translation: CASRSGGNQPQHF.

This clone was detected once. The gene calls are TRBV11-1 and TRBJ2-1; D might be TRBD2 (7 bases). V was cut by 5 bases and J by 2 bases, with 16 bases left in between. This CDR3 is 16 amino acids long. Germline lookup yields CDR1 SGHAT and CDR2 FQDESV (reference sequence). CDR3 coding DNA: TGTGCCAGCAGCCTAGTCGAGGGGGGGACCTACAATGAGCAGTTCTTC. Protein: CASSLVEGGTYNEQFF.

This clone was seen only once. In DNA, the CDR3 is TGCAGCGTAGGACAGGTGTATGGCTACACCTTC. This encodes CSVGQVYGYTF. V usage is TRBV29-1 and J usage is TRBJ1-2; 7 nucleotides align to TRBD1. After removal of 6 bases from V and 5 bases from J, the junction contained 3 bases not matched to a gene. The CDR3 length is 11 residues. Germline-derived CDR1 and CDR2 are SQVTM and ANQGSEA.

This chain joins TRBV2 and TRBJ2-3, with D possibly being TRBD1 (5 bases). The germline V gene encodes CDR1 SNHLY and CDR2 FYNNEI. V shed 2 bases and J shed 1 base, with 13 bases lying between them. CDR3 length: 16 residues. CDR3 protein: CASSELVGVGTDTQYF. For the CDR3, the DNA is TGTGCCAGCAGTGAACTGGTAGGGGTGGGCACAGATACGCAGTATTTT.

This chain joins TRBV5-6 and TRBJ1-2; D ambiguous. CDR1 is SGHDT and CDR2 is YYEEEE in the germline V gene. V lost 0 bases to trimming and J lost 5 bases, with 14 bases between them. The CDR3 runs 15 residues. The CDR3 bases are TGTGCCAGCAGCTTGGGATCGGGGATACAATATGGCTACACCTTC. Its protein product is CASSLGSGIQYGYTF.

The V gene is TRBV6-2 or TRBV6-3, the J gene TRBJ2-2; 7 positions match TRBD1. This CDR3 contains 13 residues. Germline CDR1 is MNHEY and CDR2 is SVGEGT. V dropped 1 base and J dropped 7; count of bases not matched to a gene: 0. CDR3 sequence: CASSYYRGGELFF. The CDR3 DNA is TGTGCCAGCAGTTACTACAGGGGCGGGGAGCTGTTTTTT.

V gene TRBV2 combines with J gene TRBJ2-6; weak D call: TRBD1 (6 bases). The CDR3 length is 16 residues. V lost 6 bases to trimming and J lost 2 bases, with 14 bases between them. Germline V lookup: CDR1 SNHLY, CDR2 FYNNEI. The CDR3 protein is CASRLQGIPGANVLTF. The CDR3 DNA reads TGTGCCAGCAGGCTACAGGGTATCCCTGGGGCCAACGTCCTGACTTTC.

CDR3 sequence reads: CASSNSPGQGYEQYF. The CDR3 DNA reads as TGTGCCAGCAGCAATTCCCCGGGACAGGGCTACGAGCAGTACTTC. The chain has TRBV7-2 and TRBJ2-7; TRBD1 matches 9 bases. The J segment lost 3 bases and the V segment lost 5 bases, leaving 8 bases of the junction unmatched. The CDR3 covers 15 residues. In germline, CDR1 is SGHTA, CDR2 FQGNSA.

This clone was recorded a few times. This chain joins TRBV24-1 and TRBJ2-3; possible D gene TRBD2, 5 bases. CDR1 is KGHDR, CDR2 SFDVKD, per germline. Between the trimmed V and J ends, which lost 7 bases and 1 base, there was a span of 11 bases. The CDR3 contains 14 residues. The CDR3 nucleotides are TGTGCCACCAGCGGGGTGGGCGGCACAGATACGCAGTATTTT. Translation: CATSGVGGTDTQYF.

This chain links TRBV2 with TRBJ1-1, with TRBD1 identical over 10 bases. The V and J ends lost 10 bases and 3 bases, in that order; junction bases with no gene match: 5. The CDR3 has 13 amino acids. Germline-derived CDR1 and CDR2 are SNHLY and FYNNEI. Here the CDR3 reads CATRQGAYTEAFF. The CDR3 nucleotides read TGTGCCACTCGACAGGGGGCTTACACTGAAGCTTTCTTT. The full variable domain, its missing parts supplied by reference TRBV2 and TRBJ1-1, is EPEVTQTPSHQVTQMGQEVILRCVPISNHLYFYWYRQILGQKVEFLVSFYNNEISEKSEIFDDQFSVERPDGSNFTLKIRSTKLEDSAMYFCATRQGAYTEAFFGQGTRLTVV.

The chain has TRBV19 and TRBJ1-6; D gene uncertain. CDR1 and CDR2 (germline): LNHDA, SQIVND (reference sequence). Trimming shortened V by 1 base and J by 10 bases, and 5 bases separated the two germline ends. The CDR3 has 12 amino acids. CDR3 nucleotides: TGTGCCAGTAGTATAGGCCAGTCACCCCTCCACTTT. This encodes CASSIGQSPLHF.

The J gene is TRBJ1-5, the V gene TRBV30; D is perhaps TRBD1 (5 bases). Trimming took 5 bases from V and 7 from J, leaving 15 bases between them. From germline, CDR1 is GTSNPN and CDR2 SVGIG (reference sequence). The length of the CDR3 is 13 residues. CDR3: CAWSPPQGQPQHF. DNA of the CDR3: TGTGCCTGGTCCCCACCTCAGGGACAGCCCCAGCATTTT.

This clone was picked up many times. The rearrangement links TRBV19 to TRBJ2-2; 7 positions agree with TRBD2. The CDR3 has 18 amino acids. The V segment lost 3 bases and the J segment 2 bases; nucleotides outside the gene matches: 12. Germline assignment: CDR1 LNHDA and CDR2 SQIVND (reference sequence). CDR3 nucleotide sequence: TGTGCCAGTAGTATGACAAGGCGGGGGAGACCTAACACCGGGGAGCTGTTTTTT. The encoded protein is CASSMTRRGRPNTGELFF.

The gene calls are TRBV12-5 and TRBJ1-3, with D perhaps TRBD1 (6 bases). This CDR3 has 13 residues. From germline, CDR1 is LGHNT and CDR2 FRNRAP. With 6 bases removed from V and 4 bases from J, the gap between germline ends came to 10 bases. CDR3 coding DNA: TGTGCTAGTGGGAGTACAGGGGGAAACACCATATATTTT. It translates to CASGSTGGNTIYF.